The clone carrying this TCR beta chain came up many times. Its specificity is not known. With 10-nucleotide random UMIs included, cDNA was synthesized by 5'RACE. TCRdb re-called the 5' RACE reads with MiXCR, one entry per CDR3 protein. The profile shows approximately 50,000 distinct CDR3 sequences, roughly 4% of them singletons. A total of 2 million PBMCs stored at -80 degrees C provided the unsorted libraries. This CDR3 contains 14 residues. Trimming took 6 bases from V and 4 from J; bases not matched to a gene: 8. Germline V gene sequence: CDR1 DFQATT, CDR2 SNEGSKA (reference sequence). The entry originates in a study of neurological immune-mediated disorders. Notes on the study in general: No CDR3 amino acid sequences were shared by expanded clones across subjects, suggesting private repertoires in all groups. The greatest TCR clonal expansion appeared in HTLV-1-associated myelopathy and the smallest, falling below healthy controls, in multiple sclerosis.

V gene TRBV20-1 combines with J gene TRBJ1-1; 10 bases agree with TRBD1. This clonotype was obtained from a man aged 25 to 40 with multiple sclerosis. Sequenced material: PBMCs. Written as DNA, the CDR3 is TGCAGTGCACGCCGGACAGGGGGTGGCACTGAAGCTTTCTTT. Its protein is CSARRTGGGTEAFF.